Detailed here is one TCR beta chain. Assay: immunoSEQ multiplex PCR; the TCRdb copy retains only in-frame clones and omits some. The data show over 50,000 clones, about 86% seen once. The V segment lost 1 base and the J segment 5 bases; nucleotides outside the gene matches: 2. The CDR3 is 13 residues long. Germline V gives CDR1 LNHNV, CDR2 YYDKDF (reference sequence). The entry originates in a study of T cell clones after liver transplantation. Turning to the study itself: TCRbeta sequencing after a pre-transplant mixed lymphocyte reaction identified graft-donor-reactive clones, later tracked in post-transplant blood. Without induction therapy, subjects received standard immunosuppression until 12-24 months post-transplant.

This receptor was identified in a human patient who received a liver transplant. Some T cells may be transferred from the graft donor. The starting material was CD8+ T cells from blood, obtained 12 months after liver transplant. The chain links TRBV15 to TRBJ2-7; 7 bases are a match to TRBD2. The CDR3: CATSRGGGNEQYF. In nucleotides, the CDR3 is TGTGCCACCAGCAGAGGGGGGGGTAACGAGCAGTACTTC.